Presented here are 9 T cell receptor beta chains from one specimen sequenced in a study of T cell repertoires in cytomegalovirus infection. Each CDR3 protein is one row after TCRdb ran MiXCR on the reads. Among 150,000 to 200,000 distinct CDR3 sequences listed, around 14% were seen once. The sequenced sample was PBMCs. Source of these receptors: a human donor in good health (CMV status not recorded). Some clones in this sample may be carry-over from other donors' samples.

In its sample, this clonotype was seen many times. This chain joins TRBV4-3 and TRBJ2-2; D unresolved. The CDR3 spans 15 residues. Germline CDR1 and CDR2: LGHNA and YSLEER. Trimming stripped 0 bases from V and 2 bases from J, with 7 bases between. CDR3 bases: TGCGCCAGCAGCCAAGATACAGACAACACCGGGGAGCTGTTTTTT. This sequence encodes CASSQDTDNTGELFF.

At least ten counts were recorded for this clonotype. The gene calls are TRBV7-8 and TRBJ1-5; perhaps TRBD1 as D (5 bases). Germline V lookup: CDR1 SGHVS, CDR2 FQNEAQ. V shed 1 base and J shed 4 bases, with 11 bases lying between them. The CDR3 runs to 15 residues. The chain's CDR3 is CASSLGAGFNQPQHF. CDR3 sequence (DNA): TGTGCCAGCAGCTTAGGAGCAGGGTTTAATCAGCCCCAGCATTTT.

The chain recombines TRBV28 with TRBJ2-7; D not resolved. V shed 7 bases and J shed 3 bases, with 13 bases lying between them. The CDR3 loop spans 13 amino acids. CDR1 is MDHEN, CDR2 SYDVKM, per germline. The CDR3 DNA follows: TGTGCCAGCACCTGGGGTTTACTCTACGAGCAGTACTTC. Translating it yields CASTWGLLYEQYF.

This clonotype was counted many times. The rearrangement joins TRBV7-2 to TRBJ2-1; 12 bases fit TRBD2. Germline V lookup: CDR1 SGHTA, CDR2 FQGNSA. The CDR3 extends over 17 amino acids. V shed 5 bases and J 11 bases; nucleotides not matched to a gene: 16. In nucleotides, the CDR3 is TGTGCCAGCAGCAGAGGACTAGCGGGACCAACTACAATGAAGCAGTTCTTC. Translated, it gives CASSRGLAGPTTMKQFF.

The chain combines TRBV12-3 or TRBV12-4 with TRBJ2-2; D is perhaps TRBD1 (5 bases). Trimming cost V 5 bases and J 7 bases, with 14 bases left between them. The CDR3 is 14 residues long. The CDR3 sequence: CASSPTQGSGELFF. The CDR3 DNA follows: TGTGCCAGCAGTCCGACTCAGGGTAGCGGGGAGCTGTTTTTT.

This clonotype was counted ten times or more. The gene calls are TRBV7-8 and TRBJ1-1; D uncertain. The V gene lost 1 base and the J gene lost 5 bases, with 11 bases spanning the gap. The V gene's germline CDR1 is SGHVS and CDR2 FQNEAQ. This CDR3 spans 14 amino acids. CDR3 in amino acids: CASSLVRVRTEAFF. In DNA, the CDR3 is TGTGCCAGCAGCTTAGTCCGGGTCCGGACTGAAGCTTTCTTT.

This clonotype has more than one count but fewer than ten. In DNA form, the CDR3 reads TGTGCCAGCAGAAGGACAGGCTATGAAGCTTTCTTT. This encodes CASRRTGYEAFF. The chain uses TRBV25-1 and TRBJ1-1; TRBD1 matches 7 bases. CDR1 and CDR2 (germline): MGHDK, SYGVNS. Unmatched junction bases numbered 5, after V lost 6 bases and J lost 7 bases. The length of the CDR3 is 12 residues.

This clonotype was detected only a few times. The chain links TRBV10-3 to TRBJ1-2; D is possibly TRBD1 (6 bases). Germline values: CDR1 ENHRY, CDR2 SYGVKD. V lost 0 bases to trimming and J lost 3 bases, with 8 bases between them. The CDR3 is 14 residues long. The CDR3 protein is CAISESAGDYGYTF. CDR3 nucleotide sequence: TGTGCCATCAGTGAGTCGGCAGGGGACTATGGCTACACCTTC.

The CDR3: CAAEPLYF. The CDR3, as DNA: TGTGCCGCGGAGCCCCTGTACTTC. This chain links TRBV30 with TRBJ2-7; no firm D call. This CDR3 is built from 8 residues. Germline values: CDR1 GTSNPN, CDR2 SVGIG (reference sequence). With 8 bases removed from V and 12 bases from J, the gap between germline ends came to 11 bases.